This T cell receptor (beta chain) is from a study of Graves' ophthalmopathy and Graves' hyperthyroidism. About the research overall: Before any treatment was given, at initial diagnosis, peripheral blood was collected.

This clonotype was seen a few times. Thyroid ultrasound, orbital computed tomography, TRAb, serum thyroxine and clinical symptoms formed the basis of diagnosis. J was trimmed by 7 bases and V by 0 bases; bases with no gene match: 7. The CDR3 has 15 amino acids. CDR1 is SGHNT and CDR2 is YYREEE in the germline V gene (reference sequence). Amplification targeted the TCR beta CDR3 regions, with RNA transcripts as the source material. Second-round multiplex PCR came after a first-round RT-PCR that employed HTBI primers. TCRdb re-analysed the multiplex PCR reads in MiXCR, keeping a single row per CDR3 protein. The table has approximately 700,000 distinct CDR3 sequences, roughly two fifths seen once.

The sequenced sample consisted of peripheral blood. The genes are TRBV5-4 and TRBJ1-2; 9 nucleotides align to TRBD1. The TCR originated in an adult man with Graves' ophthalmopathy. DNA for the CDR3: TGTGCCAGCAGCTTGGCCGGGACAGGGATGGTTGGCTACACCTTC. Encoded protein: CASSLAGTGMVGYTF.